Sequencing of this TCR beta chain was carried out in a study of graft-versus-host responses after intestinal transplantation. With regard to this clone: Its specificity is not known.

Sequencing was performed with immunoSEQ multiplex PCR; in TCRdb, only in-frame clones are kept and a portion is missing. The table includes tens of thousands of clones, 65% to 85% detected once. With 2 bases removed from V and 1 base from J, the gap between germline ends came to 6 bases. CDR1 and CDR2 (germline): MNHEY, SVGAGI. The CDR3 runs 14 residues. The sample was unstimulated CD4+ T cells sorted from spleen or lymph node cells, taken before transplant. This rearrangement joins TRBV6-5 to TRBJ1-5, with D perhaps matching TRBD1 (5 bases). The TCR comes from a human donor who was the organ donor for an intestinal transplant. The CDR3 sequence: CASSYRGSNQPQHF. The DNA for the CDR3 is TGTGCCAGCAGTTACAGGGGAAGCAATCAGCCCCAGCATTTT.